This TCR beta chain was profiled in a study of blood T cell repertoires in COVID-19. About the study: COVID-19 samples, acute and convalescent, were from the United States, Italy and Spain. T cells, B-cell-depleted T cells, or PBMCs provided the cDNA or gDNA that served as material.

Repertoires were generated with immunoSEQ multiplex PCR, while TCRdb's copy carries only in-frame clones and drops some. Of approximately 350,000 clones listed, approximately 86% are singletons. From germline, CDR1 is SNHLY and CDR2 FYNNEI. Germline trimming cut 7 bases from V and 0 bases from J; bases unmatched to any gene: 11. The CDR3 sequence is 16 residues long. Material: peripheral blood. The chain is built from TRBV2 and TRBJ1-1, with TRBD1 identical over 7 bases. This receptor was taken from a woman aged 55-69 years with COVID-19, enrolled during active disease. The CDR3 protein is CASNLQGIGVNTEAFF. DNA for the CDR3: TGTGCCAGCAACCTACAGGGGATCGGGGTGAACACTGAAGCTTTCTTT.